This TCR beta chain was recovered during a study of cytotoxic CD8 clonotypes in ibrutinib-treated CLL. The overall study: Median treatment time before response sampling was roughly twelve months, range 6 to 36.

This table comes from immunoSEQ multiplex PCR, and its TCRdb copy is limited to in-frame clones, with some not included. The repertoire holds 65,000 to 80,000 clones, with around 78% as singletons. There are 13 residues in the CDR3. The ends were cut back, 8 bases at V and 4 bases at J, with 14 bases in the middle. Per the germline V gene, CDR1 is MDHEN and CDR2 is SYDVKM. This sequence was found in a human donor with chronic lymphocytic leukemia. Sequencing was performed on PBMCs, taken after 24 months of ibrutinib treatment. The J gene is TRBJ1-2, the V gene TRBV28; possibly TRBD1 for D (6 bases). The CDR3 DNA follows: TGTGCCAGCCGGACAGCTGAAACCTATGGCTACACCTTC. Encoded protein: CASRTAETYGYTF.